The next 21 T cell receptor beta chains were all read from a single sample in a study of long-term antiretroviral therapy in people with HIV. The authors ran the immunoSEQ assay, v3.0, at survey level. Some clones are missing from TCRdb's copy, which holds only in-frame ones; the method was immunoSEQ multiplex PCR. The sample carries over 30,000 clones, 70% to 90% recorded once. The source material was unsorted PBMCs, sampled 1.2 years after starting antiretroviral therapy. The receptors here all came from a woman in her fifties or sixties with HIV.

V gene TRBV4-3 combines with J gene TRBJ1-3, with a weak D call TRBD1 (6 bases). CDR1 and CDR2 (germline): LGHNA, YSLEER. The V end lost 6 bases, the J end lost 2 bases, and 11 bases lay between the germline ends. The CDR3 runs to 14 residues. The CDR3 protein is CASSHTGPGNTIYF. The CDR3 nucleotides read TGCGCCAGCAGTCACACAGGGCCTGGAAACACCATATATTTT.

The chain joins TRBV9 to TRBJ2-6; D possibly corresponds to TRBD1 (5 bases). Germline CDR1 and CDR2: SGDLS and YYNGEE. V gave up 3 bases and J gave up 0 bases, with 10 bases separating them. The CDR3 runs 16 residues. For the CDR3, the DNA is TGTGCCAGCAGCGCTAGACAGACCTCTGGGGCCAACGTCCTGACTTTC. Amino acid sequence: CASSARQTSGANVLTF.

The rearrangement joins TRBV30 to TRBJ2-2; 9 positions match TRBD2. Germline assignment: CDR1 GTSNPN and CDR2 SVGIG (reference sequence). The CDR3 covers 20 residues. Trimming at V came to 2 bases and at J to 2 bases, leaving 18 bases not matched to a gene. The DNA for the CDR3 is TGTGCCTGGAGTAAGACTAGCGGCGCGGCAGTTTCGGGAAACACCGGGGAGCTGTTTTTT. This codes for CAWSKTSGAAVSGNTGELFF.

The rearrangement uses TRBV10-3 and TRBJ1-6; unclear D gene. The CDR3 extends over 13 amino acids. The ends were cut back, 5 bases at V and 7 bases at J, with 9 bases in the middle. CDR1 is ENHRY and CDR2 is SYGVKD in the germline V gene. This chain's CDR3 is CAISPGENSPLHF. Here the CDR3 DNA reads TGTGCCATCAGTCCCGGTGAAAATTCACCCCTCCACTTT.

The chain links TRBV4-2 to TRBJ2-5; 10 nucleotides agree with TRBD2. The junction had 4 bases not matched to a gene; V was cut back by 1 base and J by 2 bases. The CDR3 length is 16 residues. Per the germline V gene, CDR1 is LGHNA and CDR2 is YNFKEQ. CDR3 in DNA: TGTGCCAGCAGCCAAGGAGTAGCGGGGGGTCAAGAGACCCAGTACTTC. Residues: CASSQGVAGGQETQYF.

The J gene is TRBJ1-1, the V gene TRBV19; D is unclear. Trimming shortened V by 4 bases and J by 5 bases, and 11 bases separated the two germline ends. The CDR3 has 13 residues. Looked up from germline, CDR1 is LNHDA and CDR2 is SQIVND (reference sequence). CDR3: CASSSVSWTEAFF. The CDR3 DNA sequence: TGTGCCAGTAGTAGTGTCAGTTGGACTGAAGCTTTCTTT.

The chain is built from TRBV18 and TRBJ2-7; no clear D gene. The length of the CDR3 is 14 residues. Germline values: CDR1 KGHSH, CDR2 LQKENI. With 2 bases removed from V and 7 bases from J, the gap between germline ends came to 15 bases. The CDR3 region is CASSPMGFRNEQYF. DNA of the CDR3: TGTGCCAGCTCACCAATGGGGTTTCGGAATGAGCAGTACTTC.

This clone was counted a single time. The rearrangement uses TRBV5-5 and TRBJ1-1, with TRBD1 as a possible D gene (5 bases). Trimming pared 4 bases from V and 6 bases from J, leaving 19 bases between. The CDR3 extends over 15 amino acids. Germline loops: CDR1 SGHKS, CDR2 YYEKEE (reference sequence). In DNA form, the CDR3 reads TGTGCCAGCAGCCCAGATTTTTTGGGGCTGGCTGAAGCTTTCTTT. Its protein is CASSPDFLGLAEAFF.

The chain employs TRBV5-4 and TRBJ2-2; D possibly uses TRBD1 or TRBD2 (5 bases each). The CDR3 loop spans 15 amino acids. V lost 3 bases and J lost 4, with 13 bases in between. The germline V gene has CDR1 SGHNT and CDR2 YYREEE (reference sequence). CDR3 loop: CASSSGTSVTGELFF. CDR3 DNA sequence: TGTGCCAGCAGCTCCGGGACCTCCGTCACCGGGGAGCTGTTTTTT.

The gene calls are TRBV5-1 and TRBJ2-2, with 7 bases aligning to TRBD2. The V and J ends lost 4 bases and 4 bases, in that order; junction bases with no gene match: 25. This CDR3 contains 21 residues. From germline, CDR1 is SGHRS and CDR2 YFSETQ. This CDR3 is CASSRFVFELGGEGRTGELFF. The CDR3 nucleotides read TGCGCCAGCAGCCGATTTGTATTCGAACTGGGTGGGGAGGGTCGCACCGGGGAGCTGTTTTTT.

The chain links TRBV5-1 to TRBJ1-1; possibly TRBD1 for D (5 bases). Trimming pared 6 bases from V and 1 base from J, leaving 10 bases between. This CDR3 spans 13 amino acids. Germline V gives CDR1 SGHRS, CDR2 YFSETQ. This CDR3 is CASTLGGNTEAFF. As DNA, the CDR3 is TGCGCCAGCACCCTGGGGGGGAACACTGAAGCTTTCTTT.

The chain carries TRBV4-2 and TRBJ2-5, with D perhaps matching TRBD1 or TRBD2 (5 bases each). The germline V and J ends were trimmed by 2 bases and 2 bases, with 9 bases remaining between them. The CDR3 covers 14 residues. Germline CDR1 LGHNA, CDR2 YNFKEQ. For the CDR3, the DNA is TGTGCCAGCAGCCAAACCGGGGCACAAGAGACCCAGTACTTC. The encoded protein is CASSQTGAQETQYF.

This clone was seen a handful of times. The chain recombines TRBV18 with TRBJ1-1; D gene unclear. The germline V gene encodes CDR1 KGHSH and CDR2 LQKENI. The CDR3 is made up of 13 amino acids. Trimming removed 1 base at V and 1 base at J, with 4 bases between. DNA of the CDR3: TGTGCCAGCTCACCACAGGGGAACACTGAAGCTTTCTTT. Protein: CASSPQGNTEAFF.

V gene TRBV6-6 combines with J gene TRBJ2-3; 8 nucleotides agree with TRBD2. J was trimmed by 5 bases and V by 8 bases; bases with no gene match: 9. This CDR3 has 14 amino acids. Germline V gene lookup returns CDR1 MNHNY and CDR2 SVGAGI (reference sequence). Here the CDR3 reads CASGPGLVQDTQYF. Written as DNA, the CDR3 is TGTGCCAGCGGTCCGGGACTAGTACAAGATACGCAGTATTTT.

This chain connects TRBV4-1 to TRBJ2-7; D unclear. This CDR3 has 17 residues. The V end was cut by 0 bases, the J end by 3 bases, with 18 bases between. Germline V CDR1 and CDR2: MGHRA, YSYEKL. CDR3 nucleotide sequence: TGCGCCAGCAGCCAAGATGACGGGCAGGCCTTGGGCTACGAGCAGTACTTC. Amino acids: CASSQDDGQALGYEQYF.

The chain combines TRBV30 with TRBJ2-1; 9 bases line up with TRBD1. Germline CDR1 GTSNPN, CDR2 SVGIG (reference sequence). V shed 7 bases, J shed 4 bases, and the junction held 5 bases outside the gene matches. This CDR3 has 13 residues. The CDR3 region has the DNA TGTGCCTATACAGGGGGCGCTTACAATGAGCAGTTCTTC. Translated: CAYTGGAYNEQFF.

The rearrangement links TRBV7-9 to TRBJ2-1; the D is unclear. Between the trimmed V and J ends, which lost 5 bases and 6 bases, there was a span of 14 bases. Germline lookup yields CDR1 SEHNR and CDR2 FQNEAQ (reference sequence). This CDR3 is 14 amino acids long. CDR3 loop: CASSPGGLTNEQFF. The CDR3, as DNA: TGTGCCAGCAGCCCCGGTGGGCTAACCAATGAGCAGTTCTTC.

This clone was recorded once. The chain carries TRBV29-1 and TRBJ2-5, with 9 bases aligning to TRBD2. CDR1 and CDR2 (germline): SQVTM, ANQGSEA. This CDR3 has 13 amino acids. V lost 7 bases and J lost 6; bases outside the gene matches: 9. CDR3 DNA sequence: TGCAGCGCCACAGGACTAGCGAGCAAGACCCAGTACTTC. Its translation is CSATGLASKTQYF.

This clone has only one observation. The chain recombines TRBV20-1 with TRBJ1-1; no clear D. Germline V CDR1 and CDR2: DFQATT, SNEGSKA (reference sequence). The V end lost 8 bases, the J end lost 3 bases, and 7 bases lay between the germline ends. This CDR3 region has 10 residues. CDR3 sequence (DNA): TGCAGTACGTGGCACACTGAAGCTTTCTTT. Its protein is CSTWHTEAFF.

V is TRBV7-6 and J is TRBJ2-3; tentative D call: TRBD2 (6 bases). Germline-derived CDR1 and CDR2 are SGHVS and FNYEAQ. V gave up 2 bases and J gave up 0 bases, with 9 bases separating them. CDR3 length: 15 amino acids. DNA of the CDR3: TGTGCCAGCAGCTTAACGGGGGATAGCACAGATACGCAGTATTTT. Amino acid sequence: CASSLTGDSTDTQYF.

The V gene is TRBV15, the J gene TRBJ2-2; TRBD2 aligns across 8 bases. V lost 2 bases, J lost 0 bases, and 8 bases stayed unmatched. Germline-derived CDR1 and CDR2 are LNHNV and YYDKDF (reference sequence). The CDR3 has 18 amino acids. CDR3 DNA: TGTGCCACCAGCAGATCAAAACTAGCGGCCGCGAACACCGGGGAGCTGTTTTTT. Encoded protein: CATSRSKLAAANTGELFF.